Listed below are T cell receptor beta chains from one sample, sequenced in a study of blood T cell repertoires in COVID-19. The table came from immunoSEQ multiplex PCR; TCRdb's copy has only in-frame clones and leaves some out. The table includes 360,000 or so clones, 88% detected once. The specimen was PBMCs or T cells enriched from blood (not recorded which). Receptors originate from a woman aged 25-40 years who had been exposed to COVID-19. The CDR3 runs from the conserved cysteine through the conserved F or W. A D gene is named only where the DNA matches it firmly. The size of a clone is reported for some rows only, either as once, few or many, or as a class for expanded clones.

V gene	D gene	J gene	clone size	CDR3 protein	CDR3 DNA
TRBV30	-	TRBJ2-4	-	CAWSVPRAPKNIQYF	TGTGCCTGGAGTGTCCCCAGGGCCCCCAAAAACATTCAGTACTTC
TRBV27	-	TRBJ2-2	-	CASSFRPGTGELFF	TGTGCCAGCAGTTTTCGGCCAGGCACCGGGGAGCTGTTTTTT
TRBV7-2	-	TRBJ1-6	many	CASSLWTNSPLHF	TGTGCCAGCAGCTTATGGACAAATTCACCCCTCCACTTT
TRBV27	TRBD1	TRBJ1-2	few	CASSLGRDRGPGYTF	TGTGCCAGCAGTTTAGGTCGGGACAGGGGCCCTGGCTACACCTTC
TRBV12-5	TRBD2	TRBJ2-5	-	CASGGIMETQYF	TGTGCTTCGGGAGGGATCATGGAGACCCAGTACTTC
TRBV4-1	TRBD1	TRBJ2-6	-	CASSQAGTGFLSGANVLTF	TGCGCCAGCAGCCAAGCCGGGACAGGGTTCCTCTCTGGGGCCAACGTCCTGACTTTC
TRBV28	TRBD2	TRBJ2-1	-	CASSPIAGGFYNEQFF	TGTGCCAGCAGCCCAATAGCGGGAGGGTTCTACAATGAGCAGTTCTTC
TRBV5-4	TRBD1	TRBJ2-7	-	CASSLGTGGPRNEQYF	TGTGCCAGCAGCTTGGGGACAGGGGGCCCGAGGAACGAGCAGTACTTC
TRBV24-1	-	TRBJ2-7	-	CATSVKQKSSYEQYF	TGTGCCACCAGTGTTAAACAGAAGAGCTCCTACGAGCAGTACTTC
TRBV2	TRBD1	TRBJ2-2	-	CASSRTGWFTGELFF	TGTGCCAGCAGTAGGACAGGGTGGTTTACCGGGGAGCTGTTTTTT
TRBV28	TRBD2	TRBJ2-7	-	CASRGASGSTYEQYF	TGTGCCAGCAGGGGGGCTAGCGGGAGTACTTACGAGCAGTACTTC
TRBV7-8	-	TRBJ2-6	few	CASSLRDFSGANVLTF	TGTGCCAGCAGCTTAAGGGACTTCTCTGGGGCCAACGTCCTGACTTTC
TRBV15	-	TRBJ2-7	few	CATSSRQDAYEQYF	TGTGCCACCAGCTCACGACAGGACGCCTACGAGCAGTACTTC
TRBV11-1	-	TRBJ2-5	-	CASSPTRTQETQYF	TGTGCCAGCAGCCCAACTCGGACACAAGAGACCCAGTACTTC
TRBV18	-	TRBJ1-3	-	CASSPGPGSGNTIYF	TGTGCCAGCTCACCGGGGCCCGGGTCTGGAAACACCATATATTTT
TRBV5-8	-	TRBJ1-3	-	CASSPTGGRGFGNTIYF	TGTGCCAGCAGCCCGACCGGCGGGAGGGGGTTCGGAAACACCATATATTTT
TRBV3-1/TRBV3-2	-	TRBJ2-3	-	CASSQRDTRTDTQYF	TGTGCCAGCAGCCAGAGGGATACTCGCACAGATACGCAGTATTTT
TRBV28	TRBD1	TRBJ1-4	-	CASRTGAPREKLFF	TGTGCCAGCAGAACAGGGGCTCCCCGAGAAAAACTGTTTTTT
TRBV7-9	TRBD1	TRBJ1-2	few	CASSPGTGHGYTF	TGTGCCAGCAGCCCCGGGACAGGGCATGGCTACACCTTC
TRBV9	-	TRBJ1-5	-	CASSPDGDYTSTFGQPQHF	TGTGCCAGCAGCCCAGATGGGGACTATACAAGTACGTTCGGTCAGCCCCAGCATTTT
TRBV5-8	-	TRBJ2-1	-	CASSWRPGTWPNEQFF	TGTGCCAGCAGCTGGAGGCCCGGGACTTGGCCCAATGAGCAGTTCTTC
TRBV3-1/TRBV3-2	TRBD1	TRBJ2-4	-	CASSQVWQGAPDIQYF	TGTGCCAGCAGCCAAGTTTGGCAGGGGGCGCCCGACATTCAGTACTTC
TRBV29-1	-	TRBJ1-2	-	CSVVIQDGLGYTF	TGCAGCGTTGTTATACAGGATGGGCTTGGCTACACCTTC
TRBV27	-	TRBJ2-3	-	CASSLGLPTDTQYF	TGTGCCAGCAGTTTAGGGCTTCCCACAGATACGCAGTATTTT
TRBV6-4	-	TRBJ2-7	-	CASSDSRGLQAHYEQYF	TGTGCCAGCAGTGACTCGCGGGGACTTCAAGCCCACTACGAGCAGTACTTC
TRBV5-6	TRBD1	TRBJ1-2	-	CASSADRGRGYTF	TGTGCCAGCAGCGCAGACAGGGGGCGAGGCTACACCTTC
TRBV5-1	TRBD1	TRBJ1-3	-	CASSLRQGDTIYF	TGCGCCAGCAGCTTGAGACAGGGTGACACCATATATTTT
TRBV28	TRBD2	TRBJ2-1	-	CASSLTRASGRTDEQFF	TGTGCCAGCAGTTTAACCCGAGCTAGCGGGAGAACGGATGAGCAGTTCTTC
TRBV27	-	TRBJ2-6	-	CASSPRAGPVANVLTF	TGTGCCAGCAGTCCGCGGGCCGGTCCGGTGGCCAACGTCCTGACTTTC
TRBV4-2	-	TRBJ1-4	once	CASSQDSGELEKLFF	TGTGCCAGCAGCCAAGATTCAGGGGAGCTTGAAAAACTGTTTTTT
TRBV12-3/TRBV12-4	TRBD1	TRBJ1-1	-	CASRRDSNTEAFF	TGTGCCAGCAGGCGGGACAGTAACACTGAAGCTTTCTTT
TRBV12-3/TRBV12-4	-	TRBJ1-1	-	CASSNLRETEAFF	TGTGCCAGCAGTAACCTCCGGGAGACTGAAGCTTTCTTT
TRBV10-1	-	TRBJ2-3	-	CASSRTGQLGTDTQYF	TGCGCCAGCAGTCGAACAGGGCAATTGGGAACAGATACGCAGTATTTT
TRBV19	TRBD2	TRBJ2-1	-	CASSKGSGRTYNEQFF	TGTGCCAGTAGTAAGGGTAGCGGGAGAACCTACAATGAGCAGTTCTTC
TRBV12-2	-	TRBJ2-7	-	CASPPTGDEQYF	TGTGCAAGTCCCCCCACAGGGGATGAGCAGTACTTC
TRBV2	-	TRBJ1-2	-	CAGRAGLNYGYTF	TGTGCCGGCAGGGCAGGGCTTAACTATGGCTACACCTTC
TRBV15	TRBD2	TRBJ2-3	-	CATSRKGLAGGGYTDTQYF	TGTGCCACCAGCAGAAAGGGACTAGCGGGAGGCGGTTACACAGATACGCAGTATTTT
TRBV7-9	-	TRBJ2-7	few	CASSPALDRPAYF	TGTGCCAGCAGCCCCGCCCTCGACAGGCCCGCCTACTTC
TRBV21-1	-	TRBJ2-1	-	CASSKPRGRDHYNEQFF	TGTGCCAGCAGCAAACCCCGAGGGCGGGACCACTACAATGAGCAGTTCTTC
TRBV6-4	-	TRBJ1-2	-	CASSDSSGAHGYTF	TGTGCCAGCAGTGACTCGTCAGGGGCGCATGGCTACACCTTC
TRBV25-1	TRBD1	TRBJ1-3	-	CASSEGQGSGNTIYF	TGTGCCAGCAGTGAGGGACAGGGATCTGGAAACACCATATATTTT
TRBV11-2	TRBD1	TRBJ2-7	-	CASSLVDREYEQYF	TGTGCCAGCAGCTTAGTGGACAGGGAATACGAGCAGTACTTC
TRBV10-3	TRBD1	TRBJ2-7	-	CAISDQGASYEQYF	TGTGCCATCAGTGATCAGGGGGCAAGCTACGAGCAGTACTTC
TRBV4-2	TRBD2	TRBJ2-7	-	CASSYKSGTSSFEQYF	TGTGCCAGCAGCTACAAATCCGGGACTAGCAGTTTCGAGCAGTACTTC
TRBV5-8	-	TRBJ1-5	-	CASSLWLGRGNQPQHF	TGTGCCAGCAGCTTATGGCTCGGGAGGGGCAATCAGCCCCAGCATTTT
TRBV9	-	TRBJ1-1	-	CASSVGGDTEAFF	TGTGCCAGCAGCGTTGGAGGGGACACTGAAGCTTTCTTT
TRBV28	-	TRBJ1-3	-	CASNKIGRGTDTIYF	TGTGCCAGCAACAAAATAGGCCGGGGGACGGACACCATATATTTT
TRBV5-6	-	TRBJ2-7	-	CASSFDSAYEQYF	TGTGCCAGCAGCTTCGATTCGGCCTACGAGCAGTACTTC
TRBV7-3	-	TRBJ1-2	-	CASSETGQRDGYTF	TGTGCCAGCAGCGAAACGGGACAAAGGGATGGCTACACCTTC
TRBV11-2	TRBD2	TRBJ2-1	once	CASSLGGLAVYNEQFF	TGTGCCAGCAGCTTAGGTGGACTAGCGGTGTACAATGAGCAGTTCTTC
TRBV27	-	TRBJ1-4	-	CASSVSLGGTREKLFF	TGTGCCAGCAGTGTTTCCTTGGGGGGGACGCGTGAAAAACTGTTTTTT
TRBV10-3	-	TRBJ2-7	-	CATGTWDSYEQYF	TGTGCCACCGGGACATGGGACTCCTACGAGCAGTACTTC
TRBV5-1	-	TRBJ1-1	-	CASRGGGFGTEAFF	TGCGCCAGCAGGGGCGGGGGCTTCGGCACTGAAGCTTTCTTT
TRBV9	-	TRBJ2-7	-	CASSVAQGRYEQYF	TGTGCCAGCAGCGTAGCTCAGGGGCGGTACGAGCAGTACTTC
TRBV7-9	TRBD1	TRBJ1-5	once	CASSLGQGNGQPQHF	TGTGCCAGCAGCTTGGGACAGGGGAATGGTCAGCCCCAGCATTTT
TRBV11-2	-	TRBJ2-1	-	CASSLGTPHTHNEQFF	TGTGCCAGCAGCCTAGGGACACCTCATACCCACAATGAGCAGTTCTTC
TRBV7-2	-	TRBJ2-1	-	CASRASGGEQFF	TGTGCCAGCAGGGCGTCGGGGGGCGAGCAGTTCTTC